Following are 4 T cell receptor beta chains from one sample sequenced in a study of OX40 agonist ivuxolimab in advanced cancers. Libraries were prepared by immunoSEQ multiplex PCR; TCRdb keeps only in-frame clonotypes and omits some of them. The sample carries tens of thousands of clones, 70% to 90% recorded once. The sequencing used CD4+ or CD8+ T cells sorted from blood, collected in a trial of the OX40 agonist ivuxolimab. The receptor source for this set is an adult with an advanced solid tumor such as melanoma, head and neck, liver or kidney cancer.

V usage is TRBV28 and J usage is TRBJ2-7; D gene ambiguous. The CDR3 is made up of 12 amino acids. Germline V gene data show CDR1 as MDHEN and CDR2 as SYDVKM. V lost 3 bases and J lost 3, with 6 bases in between. The CDR3 here is CASSLPLYEQYF. The CDR3 DNA follows: TGTGCCAGCAGTTTGCCACTCTACGAGCAGTACTTC.

This clone was observed a few times. This sequence joins TRBV10-2 and TRBJ1-1; D ambiguous. CDR3 length: 16 amino acids. Germline V gene lookup returns CDR1 WSHSY and CDR2 SAAADI. V was cut by 0 bases and J by 4 bases, with 15 bases left in between. CDR3 sequence reads: CASSESEFLSGTEAFF. In DNA, the CDR3 is TGCGCCAGCAGTGAGTCGGAATTTCTGAGCGGCACTGAAGCTTTCTTT.

The chain has TRBV11-2 and TRBJ1-6; D gene unclear. This CDR3 is 15 amino acids long. The V end was cut by 1 base, the J end by 10 bases, with 14 bases between. CDR1 and CDR2 from the germline V gene are SGHAT and FQNNGV. CDR3 sequence reads: CASSLGVTKGSPLHF. DNA for the CDR3: TGTGCCAGCAGCTTAGGCGTGACCAAGGGCTCACCCCTCCACTTT.

This clone appeared a few times. The chain recombines TRBV7-9 with TRBJ1-1, with no clear D. Deletions cut 6 bases from V and 5 bases from J, with 16 bases between. From germline, CDR1 is SEHNR and CDR2 FQNEAQ (reference sequence). The CDR3 loop spans 14 amino acids. In DNA, the CDR3 is TGTGCCAGCAGTTTACCTCCCGGACTGACTGAAGCTTTCTTT. This sequence encodes CASSLPPGLTEAFF.